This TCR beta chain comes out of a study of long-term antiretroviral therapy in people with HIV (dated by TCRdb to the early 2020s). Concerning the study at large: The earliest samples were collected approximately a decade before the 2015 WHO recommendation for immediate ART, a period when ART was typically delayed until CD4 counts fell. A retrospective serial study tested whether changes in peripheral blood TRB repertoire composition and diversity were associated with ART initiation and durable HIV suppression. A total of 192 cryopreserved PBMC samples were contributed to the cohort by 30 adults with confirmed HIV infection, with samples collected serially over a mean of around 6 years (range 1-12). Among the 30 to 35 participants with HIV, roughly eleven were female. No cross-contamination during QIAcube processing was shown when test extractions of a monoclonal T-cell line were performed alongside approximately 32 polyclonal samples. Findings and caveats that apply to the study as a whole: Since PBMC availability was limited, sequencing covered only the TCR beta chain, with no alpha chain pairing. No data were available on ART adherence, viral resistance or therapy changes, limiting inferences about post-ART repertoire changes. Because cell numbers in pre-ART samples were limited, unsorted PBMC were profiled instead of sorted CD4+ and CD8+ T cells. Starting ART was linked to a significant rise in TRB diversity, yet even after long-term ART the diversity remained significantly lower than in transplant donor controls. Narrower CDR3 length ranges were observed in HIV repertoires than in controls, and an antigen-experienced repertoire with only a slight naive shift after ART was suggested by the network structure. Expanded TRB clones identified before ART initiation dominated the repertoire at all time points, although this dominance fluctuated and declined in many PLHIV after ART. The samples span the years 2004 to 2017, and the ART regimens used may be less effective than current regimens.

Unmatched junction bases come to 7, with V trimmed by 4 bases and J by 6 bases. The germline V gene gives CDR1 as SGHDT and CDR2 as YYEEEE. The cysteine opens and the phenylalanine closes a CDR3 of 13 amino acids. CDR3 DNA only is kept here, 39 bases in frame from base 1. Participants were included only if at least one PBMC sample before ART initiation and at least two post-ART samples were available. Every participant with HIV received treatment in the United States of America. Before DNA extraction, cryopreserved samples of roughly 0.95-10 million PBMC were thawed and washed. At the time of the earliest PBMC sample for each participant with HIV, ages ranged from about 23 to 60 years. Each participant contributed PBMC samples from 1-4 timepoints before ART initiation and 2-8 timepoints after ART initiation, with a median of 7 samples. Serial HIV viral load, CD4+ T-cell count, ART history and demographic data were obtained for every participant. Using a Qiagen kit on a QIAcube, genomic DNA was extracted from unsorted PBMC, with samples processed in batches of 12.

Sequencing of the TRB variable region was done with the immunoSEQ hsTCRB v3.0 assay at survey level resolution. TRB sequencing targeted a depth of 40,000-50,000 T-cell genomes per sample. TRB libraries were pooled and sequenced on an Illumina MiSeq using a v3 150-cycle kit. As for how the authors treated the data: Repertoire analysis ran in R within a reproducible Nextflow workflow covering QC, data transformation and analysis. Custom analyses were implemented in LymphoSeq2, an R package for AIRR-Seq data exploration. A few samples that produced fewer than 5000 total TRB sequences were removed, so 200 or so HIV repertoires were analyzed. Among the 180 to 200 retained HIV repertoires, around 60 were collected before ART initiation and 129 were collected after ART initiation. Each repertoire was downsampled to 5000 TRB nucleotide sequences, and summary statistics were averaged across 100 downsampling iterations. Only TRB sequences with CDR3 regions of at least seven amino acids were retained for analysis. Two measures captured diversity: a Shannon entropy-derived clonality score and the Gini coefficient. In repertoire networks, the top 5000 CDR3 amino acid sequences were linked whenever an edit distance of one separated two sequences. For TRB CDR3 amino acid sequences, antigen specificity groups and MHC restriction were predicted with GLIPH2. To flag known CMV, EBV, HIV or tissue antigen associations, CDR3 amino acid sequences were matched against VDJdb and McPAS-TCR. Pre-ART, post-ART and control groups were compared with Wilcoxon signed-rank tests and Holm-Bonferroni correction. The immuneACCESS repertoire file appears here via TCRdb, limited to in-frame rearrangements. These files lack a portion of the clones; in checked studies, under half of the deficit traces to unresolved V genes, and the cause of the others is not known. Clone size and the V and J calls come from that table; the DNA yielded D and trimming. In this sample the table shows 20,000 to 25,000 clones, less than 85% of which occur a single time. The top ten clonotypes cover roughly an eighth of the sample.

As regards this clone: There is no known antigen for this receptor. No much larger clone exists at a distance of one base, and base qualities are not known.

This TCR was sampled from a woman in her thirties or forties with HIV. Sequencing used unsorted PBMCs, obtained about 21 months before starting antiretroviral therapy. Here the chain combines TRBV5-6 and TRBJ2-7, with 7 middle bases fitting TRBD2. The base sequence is TGTGCCAGCAGCGTGGGGGGGTATCGCGAGCAGTACTTC. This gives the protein CASSVGGYREQYF.